The 27 T cell receptor beta chains listed next were all sequenced from one sample in a study of blood T cell repertoires in COVID-19. Using immunoSEQ multiplex PCR, the repertoire was profiled, and TCRdb retains in-frame clones only, with some absent. The data contain around 210,000 clones, about 91% of them singletons. Sequencing was carried out using peripheral blood. All receptors come from a man between 18 and 35 years old with active or convalescent COVID-19.

The V and J genes are TRBV29-1 and TRBJ1-1; tentatively, D is TRBD1 (5 bases). With 4 bases removed from V and 4 bases from J, the gap between germline ends came to 13 bases. The V gene's germline CDR1 is SQVTM and CDR2 ANQGSEA. This CDR3 region has 13 residues. The CDR3 region is CSVGVQGGTEAFF. For the CDR3, the DNA is TGCAGCGTTGGTGTCCAGGGTGGCACTGAAGCTTTCTTT.

V and J are TRBV28 and TRBJ1-1, with a tentative D call TRBD1 (5 bases). CDR1 and CDR2 (germline): MDHEN, SYDVKM. V lost 8 bases, J lost 6 bases, and 16 bases lay in between. CDR3 length equals 13 residues. The CDR3 sequence is CASSRGGYPEAFF. The CDR3 coding sequence is TGTGCCAGCTCCCGGGGGGGTTACCCTGAAGCTTTCTTT.

V usage is TRBV30 and J usage is TRBJ1-6; D gene uncertain. This CDR3 has 13 residues. Trimming left V 2 bases short and J 4 bases short, with 6 bases between. Germline V gives CDR1 GTSNPN, CDR2 SVGIG (reference sequence). The CDR3 sequence is CAWSTGYNSPLHF. Written as DNA, the CDR3 is TGTGCCTGGAGTACCGGGTATAATTCACCCCTCCACTTT. Supplemented by reference TRBV30 and TRBJ1-6, the full variable domain reads SQTIHQWPATLVQPVGSPLSLECTVEGTSNPNLYWYRQAAGRGLQLLFYSVGIGQISSEVPQNLSASRPQDRQFILSSKKLLLSDSGFYLCAWSTGYNSPLHFGNGTRLTVT.

This clone turned up a few times. The rearrangement joins TRBV2 to TRBJ2-7; 10 nucleotides match TRBD1. Germline CDR1 and CDR2: SNHLY and FYNNEI. CDR3 size: 16 residues. Trimming cost V 6 bases and J 1 base; bases outside gene matches: 9. The CDR3 nucleotides are TGTGCCAGCAGCCTTGGGACAGGGGCCGGATCCTACGAGCAGTACTTC. It specifies CASSLGTGAGSYEQYF.

The genes are TRBV5-4 and TRBJ2-3; weak D call: TRBD1 (5 bases). Trimming took 4 bases from V and 6 from J, leaving 9 bases between them. The CDR3 is made up of 12 amino acids. Germline CDR1 SGHNT, CDR2 YYREEE (reference sequence). The CDR3 DNA is TGTGCCAGCAGCCCCAGGGCGGATACGCAGTATTTT. Translated: CASSPRADTQYF.

The genes are TRBV30 and TRBJ1-5; D is undetermined. The CDR3 consists of 14 residues. Trimming cost V 2 bases and J 8 bases, with 16 bases left between them. Germline CDR1 reads GTSNPN; CDR2 reads SVGIG (reference sequence). CDR3: CAWSRGGWLEPQHF. The CDR3 coding sequence is TGTGCCTGGAGTCGGGGAGGGTGGTTAGAGCCCCAGCATTTT.

The rearrangement joins TRBV19 to TRBJ2-7; tentatively, D is TRBD2 (6 bases). Trimming took off 4 bases at V and 1 base at J, with 14 bases between the two ends. The CDR3 sequence is 15 residues long. Germline V gives CDR1 LNHDA, CDR2 SQIVND (reference sequence). This CDR3 reads CASSKLADRSYEQYF. The CDR3 coding sequence is TGTGCCAGTAGTAAACTAGCAGATCGGTCCTACGAGCAGTACTTC.

This rearrangement joins TRBV4-1 to TRBJ2-2; possibly TRBD2 for D (5 bases). This CDR3 is built from 19 residues. The V and J ends lost 0 bases and 7 bases respectively, with 24 bases between them. Germline V gene lookup returns CDR1 MGHRA and CDR2 YSYEKL. The CDR3 DNA reads TGCGCCAGCAGCCAAGATCGCCCTGAGGGTCTGCTATTCCACGGGGAGCTGTTTTTT. This sequence encodes CASSQDRPEGLLFHGELFF.

In this sample, this clone turned up once. The chain carries TRBV5-5 and TRBJ1-4; 11 bases map to TRBD1. The junction had 8 bases not matched to a gene; V was cut back by 5 bases and J by 2 bases. The CDR3 runs to 17 residues. Germline V gives CDR1 SGHKS, CDR2 YYEKEE (reference sequence). The CDR3 spells CASSKGTGGWTNEKLFF. The CDR3 DNA reads TGTGCCAGCAGTAAAGGGACAGGGGGTTGGACTAATGAAAAACTGTTTTTT.

The chain is built from TRBV28 and TRBJ2-2; D is ambiguous. CDR3 length: 14 residues. V shed 5 bases and J shed 2 bases, with 9 bases lying between them. Germline CDR1 MDHEN, CDR2 SYDVKM. CDR3 nucleotide sequence: TGTGCCAGCAGTCCTCTCCCTAACACCGGGGAGCTGTTTTTT. Translation: CASSPLPNTGELFF.

The chain carries TRBV9 and TRBJ1-1; 12 bases match TRBD1. CDR3 length equals 14 residues. V shed 4 bases and J 8 bases; nucleotides not matched to a gene: 6. Germline lookup yields CDR1 SGDLS and CDR2 YYNGEE. The CDR3 DNA reads TGTGCCAGCAGCTCCCGCGGGACAGGGGGCGAAGCTTTCTTT. This codes for CASSSRGTGGEAFF.

On this clone: The same CDR3 also results from other DNA sequences found in this sample. V usage is TRBV15 and J usage is TRBJ1-5; D might be TRBD1 (5 bases). The length of the CDR3 is 15 residues. Looked up from germline, CDR1 is LNHNV and CDR2 is YYDKDF (reference sequence). V lost 0 bases to trimming and J lost 2 bases, with 8 bases between them. The CDR3 DNA reads TGTGCCACCAGCAGAGATCCGGGGGGCAATCAGCCCCAGCATTTT. It codes for CATSRDPGGNQPQHF. Using reference TRBV15 and TRBJ1-5 for the parts outside the CDR3, the full variable domain is DAMVIQNPRYQVTQFGKPVTLSCSQTLNHNVMYWYQQKSSQAPKLLFHYYDKDFNNEADTPDNFQSRRPNTSFCFLDIRSPGLGDTAMYLCATSRDPGGNQPQHFGDGTRLSIL.

J is TRBJ2-1 and V is TRBV5-1; 10 bases align to TRBD2. The germline gives CDR1 SGHRS, CDR2 YFSETQ. With 4 bases clipped from V and 6 bases from J, the junction kept 10 bases outside the gene matches. This CDR3 has 16 amino acids. Written as DNA, the CDR3 is TGCGCCAGCAGCGCAGCGGGAGGGCCTCTGGGCAATGAGCAGTTCTTC. Amino acids: CASSAAGGPLGNEQFF.

This chain links TRBV29-1 with TRBJ2-1, with D possibly being TRBD1 (5 bases). Trimming took 2 bases from V and 0 from J, leaving 14 bases between them. The CDR3 is made up of 16 amino acids. Germline-derived CDR1 and CDR2 are SQVTM and ANQGSEA. For the CDR3, the DNA is TGCAGCGTTGAAAACGGGCAGGGTGGCTCCTACAATGAGCAGTTCTTC. Translating it yields CSVENGQGGSYNEQFF.

The chain employs TRBV2 and TRBJ1-1; D gene ambiguous. This CDR3 comprises 13 residues. Germline CDR1 and CDR2: SNHLY and FYNNEI. Trimming took off 6 bases at V and 1 base at J, with 9 bases between the two ends. The DNA for the CDR3 is TGTGCCAGCAGAGAGGGTCAGAACACTGAAGCTTTCTTT. Protein sequence: CASREGQNTEAFF.

The V gene is TRBV18, the J gene TRBJ2-7; 7 bases line up with TRBD2. CDR1 and CDR2 from the germline V gene are KGHSH and LQKENI. Germline trimming cut 1 base from V and 6 bases from J; bases unmatched to any gene: 3. This CDR3 contains 13 residues. The CDR3 reads CASSPREGSEQYF. In DNA, the CDR3 is TGTGCCAGCTCACCACGGGAGGGGAGCGAGCAGTACTTC.

The V and J genes are TRBV27 and TRBJ1-1; tentatively, D is TRBD1 (5 bases). CDR1 is MNHEY and CDR2 is SMNVEV in the germline V gene (reference sequence). This CDR3 contains 14 residues. Trimming left V 6 bases short and J 4 bases short, with 15 bases between. CDR3 nucleotides: TGTGCCAGCAGCCCAGGGTTCTGGGGCACTGAAGCTTTCTTT. Amino acids: CASSPGFWGTEAFF.

The rearrangement links TRBV5-1 to TRBJ2-7; D is unclear. CDR1 is SGHRS, CDR2 YFSETQ, per germline. The CDR3 spans 12 residues. Trimming stripped 0 bases from V and 3 bases from J, with 4 bases between. Here the CDR3 DNA reads TGCGCCAGCAGCTTGGAGAGCTACGAGCAGTACTTC. It is translated as CASSLESYEQYF. Looking up the rest from reference TRBV5-1 and TRBJ2-7 gives the full variable domain: KAGVTQTPRYLIKTRGQQVTLSCSPISGHRSVSWYQQTPGQGLQFLFEYFSETQRNKGNFPGRFSGRQFSNSRSEMNVSTLELGDSALYLCASSLESYEQYFGPGTRLTVT.

This clone was observed once. This chain links TRBV5-1 with TRBJ2-7; 9 nucleotides agree with TRBD1. This CDR3 spans 15 amino acids. The V gene end was trimmed by 4 bases and the J gene end by 5 bases; junction bases not matched to a gene: 10. The germline V gene has CDR1 SGHRS and CDR2 YFSETQ. The CDR3, as DNA: TGCGCCAGCAGCCCGGAGGGGACAGGGTCCCACGAGCAGTACTTC. This codes for CASSPEGTGSHEQYF.

The chain couples TRBV18 to TRBJ1-5, with no clear D. The CDR3 spans 16 residues. Germline V gene lookup returns CDR1 KGHSH and CDR2 LQKENI. The V end was cut by 3 bases, the J end by 0 bases, with 12 bases between. The CDR3 DNA reads TGTGCCAGCTCACCGTCGACACCCAATAGCAATCAGCCCCAGCATTTT. Translating it yields CASSPSTPNSNQPQHF.

The chain couples TRBV12-3 or TRBV12-4 to TRBJ1-1, with D uncertain. V lost 2 bases and J 5 bases, leaving 9 bases between the germline ends. The CDR3 is 13 amino acids. CDR3 nucleotide sequence: TGTGCCAGCAGTTTAAAACGGGGAACTGAAGCTTTCTTT. The encoded protein is CASSLKRGTEAFF.

The chain recombines TRBV5-4 with TRBJ1-1, with D unclear. Germline lookup yields CDR1 SGHNT and CDR2 YYREEE (reference sequence). V was clipped by 0 bases and J by 11 bases, with 17 bases between them. CDR3 size: 14 residues. The CDR3 DNA is TGTGCCAGCAGCTTGGATCCGGGGATAATAGAGGCTTTCTTT. It is translated as CASSLDPGIIEAFF.

This clone has just a few counts. The chain has TRBV6-5 and TRBJ1-2; D is possibly TRBD1 (6 bases). Trimming took off 6 bases at V and 1 base at J, with 15 bases between the two ends. The CDR3 is made up of 15 amino acids. Germline V gives CDR1 MNHEY, CDR2 SVGAGI. The CDR3 DNA sequence: TGTGCCAGCAGCGACCGGGACATACTTAACTATGGCTACACCTTC. Its translation is CASSDRDILNYGYTF.

The rearrangement links TRBV7-2 to TRBJ2-1, with D maybe TRBD2 (6 bases). Germline CDR1 reads SGHTA; CDR2 reads FQGNSA. The CDR3 extends over 15 amino acids. V was cut by 1 base and J by 8 bases, with 15 bases left in between. The CDR3 DNA sequence: TGTGCCAGCAGCTTAGAAGACGGGAGACTAGATGAGCAGTTCTTC. Translated, it gives CASSLEDGRLDEQFF.

In nucleotides, the CDR3 is TGTGCCAGCAGACAGGGCAGTGCGAGCGGAAACACCATATATTTT. Translation gives CASRQGSASGNTIYF. The rearrangement joins TRBV7-2 to TRBJ1-3, with D perhaps matching TRBD1 (6 bases). Germline CDR1 SGHTA, CDR2 FQGNSA. CDR3 length equals 15 residues. With 6 bases removed from V and 4 bases from J, the gap between germline ends came to 16 bases.

The chain combines TRBV25-1 with TRBJ1-1; no clear D gene. The CDR3 consists of 13 residues. Germline V lookup: CDR1 MGHDK, CDR2 SYGVNS. Trimming stripped 8 bases from V and 8 bases from J, with 18 bases between. CDR3 in DNA: TGTGCCAGCTCCTCGGGAGGGTTGGGGGAAGCTTTCTTT. Protein sequence: CASSSGGLGEAFF.

V and J are TRBV7-6 and TRBJ2-7; 9 bases line up with TRBD2. The junction had 7 bases not matched to a gene; V was cut back by 4 bases and J by 6 bases. Per the germline V gene, CDR1 is SGHVS and CDR2 is FNYEAQ. This CDR3 is built from 14 residues. The CDR3 region is CASSSSSGRFEQYF. DNA for the CDR3: TGTGCCAGCAGCTCCTCAAGCGGGAGGTTCGAGCAGTACTTC.